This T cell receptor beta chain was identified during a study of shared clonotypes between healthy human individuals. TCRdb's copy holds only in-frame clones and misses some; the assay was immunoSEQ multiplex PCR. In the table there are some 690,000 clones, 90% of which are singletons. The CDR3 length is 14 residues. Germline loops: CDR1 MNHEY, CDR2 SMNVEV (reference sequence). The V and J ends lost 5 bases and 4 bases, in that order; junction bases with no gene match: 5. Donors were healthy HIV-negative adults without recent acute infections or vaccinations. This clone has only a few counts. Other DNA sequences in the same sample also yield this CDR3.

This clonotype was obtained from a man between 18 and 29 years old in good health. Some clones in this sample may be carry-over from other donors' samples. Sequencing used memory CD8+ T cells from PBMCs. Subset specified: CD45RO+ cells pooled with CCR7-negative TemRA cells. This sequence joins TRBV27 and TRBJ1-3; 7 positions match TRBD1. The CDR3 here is CASSPRGSGNTIYF. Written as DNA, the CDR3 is TGTGCCAGCAGTCCCAGGGGGTCCGGAAACACCATATATTTT.